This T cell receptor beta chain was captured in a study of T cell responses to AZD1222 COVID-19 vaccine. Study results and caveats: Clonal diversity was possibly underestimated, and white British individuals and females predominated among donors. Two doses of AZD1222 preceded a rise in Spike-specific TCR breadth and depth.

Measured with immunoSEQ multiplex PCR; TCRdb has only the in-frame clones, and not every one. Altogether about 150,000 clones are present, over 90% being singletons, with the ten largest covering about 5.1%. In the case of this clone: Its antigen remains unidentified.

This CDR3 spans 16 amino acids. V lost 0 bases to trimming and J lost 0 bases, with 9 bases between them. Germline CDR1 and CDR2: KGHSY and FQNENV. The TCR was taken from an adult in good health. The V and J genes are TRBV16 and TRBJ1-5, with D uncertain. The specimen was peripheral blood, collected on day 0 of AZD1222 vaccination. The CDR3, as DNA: TGTGCCAGCAGCCAATCTCCGTCGCTTAGCAATCAGCCCCAGCATTTT. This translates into CASSQSPSLSNQPQHF.